This is a list of T cell receptor beta chains from one sample in a study of blood T cell repertoires in COVID-19. Assay used: immunoSEQ multiplex PCR; TCRdb lists only in-frame clones, some missing. The sample consists of some 300,000 clones, 75% to 90% of them appearing once. Sequenced: peripheral blood. These receptors originate from a woman aged 45-59 years with COVID-19, enrolled during active disease. CDR3s include the opening cysteine and the closing phenylalanine or tryptophan. A D gene is named only where the DNA matches it firmly. The size entry is marked missing in some rows and otherwise reads once, few, many or a size class.

clone_size: few
d_call: .
j_call: TRBJ2-5
v_call: TRBV27
cdr3_nt: TGTGCCAGCAGTTTGACCCAGGGAGGCGAGACCCAGTACTTC
cdr3_aa: CASSLTQGGETQYF

clone_size: .
d_call: .
j_call: TRBJ1-3
v_call: TRBV6-5
cdr3_nt: TGTGCCAGCAGACAGACCACCTCTGGAAACACCATATATTTT
cdr3_aa: CASRQTTSGNTIYF

clone_size: .
d_call: TRBD1
j_call: TRBJ1-5
v_call: TRBV19
cdr3_nt: TGTGCCAGTAGTATTCAGGGGGCTATGGGTCAGCCCCAGCATTTT
cdr3_aa: CASSIQGAMGQPQHF

clone_size: .
d_call: .
j_call: TRBJ2-1
v_call: TRBV11-2
cdr3_nt: TGTGCCAGCAGCTTATTGACAGGCAGACGATGGTTGAATGAGCAGTTCTTC
cdr3_aa: CASSLLTGRRWLNEQFF

clone_size: .
d_call: TRBD1
j_call: TRBJ2-5
v_call: TRBV18
cdr3_nt: TGTGCCAGCTCACCGAGGCAAGCCACAGGGGACGAGACCCAGTACTTC
cdr3_aa: CASSPRQATGDETQYF

clone_size: .
d_call: .
j_call: TRBJ1-2
v_call: TRBV30
cdr3_nt: TGTGCCTGGAGTGAAACCGTGACAGGTTTTTGGGGCTACACCTTC
cdr3_aa: CAWSETVTGFWGYTF

clone_size: few
d_call: .
j_call: TRBJ1-2
v_call: TRBV2
cdr3_nt: TGTGCCAGCATCCGAACAACCTCTGGCTATGGCTACACCTTC
cdr3_aa: CASIRTTSGYGYTF

clone_size: .
d_call: TRBD1
j_call: TRBJ1-1
v_call: TRBV19
cdr3_nt: TGTGCCAGTAGGGGACAGGGGAACGCTGAAGCTTTCTTT
cdr3_aa: CASRGQGNAEAFF

clone_size: .
d_call: .
j_call: TRBJ1-2
v_call: TRBV4-3
cdr3_nt: TGCGCCAGCAGCCAAGATCGAGCGCCGCCCCTTGGCTACACCTTC
cdr3_aa: CASSQDRAPPLGYTF

clone_size: .
d_call: .
j_call: TRBJ1-5
v_call: TRBV15
cdr3_nt: TGTGCCACCAGCAGAGACTCGACCGGGAAGAGCAATCAGCCCCAGCATTTT
cdr3_aa: CATSRDSTGKSNQPQHF

clone_size: .
d_call: TRBD2
j_call: TRBJ2-3
v_call: TRBV5-1
cdr3_nt: TGCGCCAGCAGAGCGGGAGCAAGCACAGATACGCAGTATTTT
cdr3_aa: CASRAGASTDTQYF

clone_size: few
d_call: TRBD2
j_call: TRBJ2-2
v_call: TRBV18
cdr3_nt: TGTGCCAGCTCACCATCTATAGCGGGAGGCCCCGCGAGGACCGGGGAGCTGTTTTTT
cdr3_aa: CASSPSIAGGPARTGELFF

clone_size: .
d_call: TRBD1
j_call: TRBJ2-1
v_call: TRBV6-5
cdr3_nt: TGTGCCAGCAGTTCCCGGGACAGGGTGTTCTTC
cdr3_aa: CASSSRDRVFF